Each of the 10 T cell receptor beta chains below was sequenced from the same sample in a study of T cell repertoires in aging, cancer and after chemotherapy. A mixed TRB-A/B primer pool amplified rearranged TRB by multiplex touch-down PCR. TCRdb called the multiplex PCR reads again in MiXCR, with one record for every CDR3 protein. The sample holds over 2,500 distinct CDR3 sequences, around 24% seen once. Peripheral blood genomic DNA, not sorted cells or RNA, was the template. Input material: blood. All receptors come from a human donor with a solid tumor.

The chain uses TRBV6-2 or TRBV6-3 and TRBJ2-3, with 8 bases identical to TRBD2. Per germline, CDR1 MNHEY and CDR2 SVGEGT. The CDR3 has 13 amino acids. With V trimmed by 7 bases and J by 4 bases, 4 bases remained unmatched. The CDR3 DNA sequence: TGTGCCAGCACCTACGGGGGGGCAGATACGCAGTATTTT. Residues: CASTYGGADTQYF.

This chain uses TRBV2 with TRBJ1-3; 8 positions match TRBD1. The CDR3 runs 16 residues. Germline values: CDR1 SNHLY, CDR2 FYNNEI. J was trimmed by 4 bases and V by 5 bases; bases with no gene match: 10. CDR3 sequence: CASSYPRGQVGNTIYF. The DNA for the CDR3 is TGTGCCAGCAGTTACCCCCGGGGACAGGTGGGAAACACCATATATTTT. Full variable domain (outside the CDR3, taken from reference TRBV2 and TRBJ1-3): EPEVTQTPSHQVTQMGQEVILRCVPISNHLYFYWYRQILGQKVEFLVSFYNNEISEKSEIFDDQFSVERPDGSNFTLKIRSTKLEDSAMYFCASSYPRGQVGNTIYFGEGSWLTVV.

CDR3 sequence (DNA): TGCAGTGCTAGACCGTCCGCAGCTCTGGGGAATTCACCCCTCCACTTT. Residues: CSARPSAALGNSPLHF. V and J are TRBV20-1 and TRBJ1-6; D unclear. Germline CDR1 reads DFQATT; CDR2 reads SNEGSKA (reference sequence). V was cut by 2 bases and J by 7 bases, with 18 bases left in between. The CDR3 length is 16 residues.

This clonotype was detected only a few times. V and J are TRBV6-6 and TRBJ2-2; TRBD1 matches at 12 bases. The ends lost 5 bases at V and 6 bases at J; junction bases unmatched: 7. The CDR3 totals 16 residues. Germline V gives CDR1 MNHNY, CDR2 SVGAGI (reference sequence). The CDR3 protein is CASSHPGQGASGELFF. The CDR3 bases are TGTGCCAGCAGTCACCCGGGACAGGGGGCGTCCGGGGAGCTGTTTTTT.

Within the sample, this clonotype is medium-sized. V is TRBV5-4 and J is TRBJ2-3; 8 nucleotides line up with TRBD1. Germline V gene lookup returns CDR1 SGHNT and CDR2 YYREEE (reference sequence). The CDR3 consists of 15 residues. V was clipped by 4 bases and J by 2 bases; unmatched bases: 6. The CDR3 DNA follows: TGTGCCAGCAGCATCGGACAGGGCAACACAGATACGCAGTATTTT. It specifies CASSIGQGNTDTQYF. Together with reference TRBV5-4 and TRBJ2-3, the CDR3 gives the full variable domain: ETGVTQSPTHLIKTRGQQVTLRCSSQSGHNTVSWYQQALGQGPQFIFQYYREEENGRGNFPPRFSGLQFPNYSSELNVNALELDDSALYLCASSIGQGNTDTQYFGPGTRLTVL.

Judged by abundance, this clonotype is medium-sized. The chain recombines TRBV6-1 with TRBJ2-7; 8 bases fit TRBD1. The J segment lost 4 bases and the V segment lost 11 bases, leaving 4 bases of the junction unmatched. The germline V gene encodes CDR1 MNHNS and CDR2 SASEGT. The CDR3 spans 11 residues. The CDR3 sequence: CAGQGLYEQYF. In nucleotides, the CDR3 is TGTGCCGGACAGGGACTTTACGAGCAGTACTTC.

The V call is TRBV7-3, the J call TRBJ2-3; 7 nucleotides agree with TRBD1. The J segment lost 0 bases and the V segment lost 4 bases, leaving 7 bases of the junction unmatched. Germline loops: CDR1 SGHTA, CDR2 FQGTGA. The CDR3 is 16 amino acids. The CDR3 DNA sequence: TGTGCCAGCAGCTCCAGGGGGAGTGCTAGCACAGATACGCAGTATTTT. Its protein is CASSSRGSASTDTQYF.

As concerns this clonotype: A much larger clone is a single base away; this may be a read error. In DNA, the CDR3 is TGTGCCAACAGGCCTCAGGGCTCGGTTCAGCCCCAGCATTTT. Its protein is CANRPQGSVQPQHF. The rearrangement uses TRBV10-3 and TRBJ1-5; D is possibly TRBD1 (5 bases). This CDR3 comprises 14 residues. V was trimmed by 10 bases and J by 6 bases, leaving 19 bases between them. Per germline, CDR1 ENHRY and CDR2 SYGVKD.

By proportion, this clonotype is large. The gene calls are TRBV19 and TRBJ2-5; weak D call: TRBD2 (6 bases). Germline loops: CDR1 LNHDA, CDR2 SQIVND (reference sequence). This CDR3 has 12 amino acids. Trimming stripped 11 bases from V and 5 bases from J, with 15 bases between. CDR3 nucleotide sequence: TGTGCCTCTACCGGGGAGGACGAGACCCAGTACTTC. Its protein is CASTGEDETQYF. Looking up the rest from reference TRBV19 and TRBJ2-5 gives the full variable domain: DGGITQSPKYLFRKEGQNVTLSCEQNLNHDAMYWYRQDPGQGLRLIYYSQIVNDFQKGDIAEGYSVSREKKESFPLTVTSAQKNPTAFYLCASTGEDETQYFGPGTRLLVL.

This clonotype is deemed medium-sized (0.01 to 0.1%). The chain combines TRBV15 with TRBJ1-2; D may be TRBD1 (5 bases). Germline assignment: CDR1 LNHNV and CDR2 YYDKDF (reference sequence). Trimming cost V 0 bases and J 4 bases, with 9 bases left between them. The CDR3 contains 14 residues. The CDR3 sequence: CATSREVGTYGYTF. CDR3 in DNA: TGTGCCACCAGCAGAGAGGTAGGGACCTATGGCTACACCTTC.